These T cell receptor beta chains were read from a single sample in a study of T cells in Graves' hyperthyroidism and ophthalmopathy. TCRdb processed the multiplex PCR reads anew with MiXCR; each CDR3 protein has one entry. Of hundreds of thousands of distinct CDR3 sequences listed, more than 12% are singletons. Sequencing was carried out using blood. The receptor source for this set is a woman between 45 and 65 years old with Graves' ophthalmopathy. Both conserved end residues are part of each CDR3. D genes are given only for firm matches. For some rows the clone size is stated as once, few or many, or as a class when expanded; others skip it.

j_call: TRBJ1-2
clone_size: many
d_call: -
v_call: TRBV7-8
cdr3_nt: TGTGCCAGCAGCTTAGGCGGGGCCTTCTATGGCTACACCTTC
cdr3_aa: CASSLGGAFYGYTF

j_call: TRBJ1-1
clone_size: many
d_call: TRBD1
v_call: TRBV12-3/TRBV12-4
cdr3_nt: TGTGCCAGCAGTTCGACAGGGAAGGGCACTGAAGCTTTCTTT
cdr3_aa: CASSSTGKGTEAFF

j_call: TRBJ2-5
clone_size: -
d_call: TRBD2
v_call: TRBV2
cdr3_nt: TGTGCCAGCAGCCGTCGGACTAGCGGGAGAGTGAACTTC
cdr3_aa: CASSRRTSGRVNF

j_call: TRBJ2-5
clone_size: many
d_call: -
v_call: TRBV7-2
cdr3_nt: TGTGCCAGCAGCTTAGTCTTGGCGGCCCAAGAGACCCAGTACTTC
cdr3_aa: CASSLVLAAQETQYF

j_call: TRBJ1-2
clone_size: few
d_call: -
v_call: TRBV7-8
cdr3_nt: TGTGCCAGCAGCTTAGGGATCGGGATCCTCTATGGCTACACCTTC
cdr3_aa: CASSLGIGILYGYTF

j_call: TRBJ2-7
clone_size: many
d_call: TRBD2
v_call: TRBV30
cdr3_nt: TGTGCCTGGGGACTAGCGGGAGGGCGATCCTACGAGCAGTACTTC
cdr3_aa: CAWGLAGGRSYEQYF

j_call: TRBJ2-3
clone_size: few
d_call: TRBD2
v_call: TRBV4-2
cdr3_nt: TGTGCCAGCAGCCAAAATAGCGGGGCAACTAGCACAGATACGCAGTATTTT
cdr3_aa: CASSQNSGATSTDTQYF

j_call: TRBJ2-1
clone_size: few
d_call: TRBD2
v_call: TRBV29-1
cdr3_nt: TGCAGCGTTCTCGGACTAGCGAGCTCCTACAATGAGCAGTTCTTC
cdr3_aa: CSVLGLASSYNEQFF

j_call: TRBJ1-5
clone_size: -
d_call: -
v_call: TRBV10-3
cdr3_nt: TGTGCCATCAGTGAGTCAGATGCGGCTAATCAGCCCCAGCATTTT
cdr3_aa: CAISESDAANQPQHF

j_call: TRBJ1-3
clone_size: few
d_call: -
v_call: TRBV2
cdr3_nt: TGTGCCAGCGGACCCGGGACCTCTGGAAACACCATATATTTT
cdr3_aa: CASGPGTSGNTIYF

j_call: TRBJ2-7
clone_size: many
d_call: -
v_call: TRBV4-3
cdr3_nt: TGCGCCAGCAGCCGGGGGCGACAGGCCTCCTACGAGCAGTACTTC
cdr3_aa: CASSRGRQASYEQYF

j_call: TRBJ2-2
clone_size: -
d_call: -
v_call: TRBV15
cdr3_nt: TGTGCCACCAGCAGAGGTAGACTCACCGGGGAGCTGTTTTTT
cdr3_aa: CATSRGRLTGELFF

j_call: TRBJ2-7
clone_size: few
d_call: TRBD1
v_call: TRBV5-8
cdr3_nt: TGTGCCAGCAGCGGGGGGGGGACAGGGGTCTACGAGCAGTACTTC
cdr3_aa: CASSGGGTGVYEQYF

j_call: TRBJ2-5
clone_size: many
d_call: -
v_call: TRBV7-3
cdr3_nt: TGTGCCAGCAGCCTGTCCGGGACGGAAGAGACCCAGTACTTC
cdr3_aa: CASSLSGTEETQYF

j_call: TRBJ1-6
clone_size: -
d_call: -
v_call: TRBV6-2/TRBV6-3
cdr3_nt: TGTGCCAGCAGTTACTCGGGAGCCAATTCACCCCTCCACTTT
cdr3_aa: CASSYSGANSPLHF

j_call: TRBJ2-5
clone_size: -
d_call: TRBD1
v_call: TRBV9
cdr3_nt: TGTGCCAGCAGCGTAGCTCGGACAGGGGTCCAAGAGACCCAGTACTTC
cdr3_aa: CASSVARTGVQETQYF

j_call: TRBJ1-4
clone_size: -
d_call: -
v_call: TRBV3-1
cdr3_nt: TGTGCCAGCAGCCAAGAGGGGGGTCTTCCTAATGAAAAACTGTTTTTT
cdr3_aa: CASSQEGGLPNEKLFF

j_call: TRBJ2-5
clone_size: -
d_call: -
v_call: TRBV15
cdr3_nt: TGTGCCACCAGCAGAGATGGCAGGCAAGAGACCCAGTACTTC
cdr3_aa: CATSRDGRQETQYF

j_call: TRBJ1-4
clone_size: -
d_call: TRBD1
v_call: TRBV7-9
cdr3_nt: TGTGCCAGCAGCTCCCCCCGGGACAGACCGACAACTAATGAAAAACTGTCTTTT
cdr3_aa: CASSSPRDRPTTNEKLSF

j_call: TRBJ2-3
clone_size: -
d_call: -
v_call: TRBV20-1
cdr3_nt: TGCAGTGCTAGAGATCAGTACACAGATACGCAGTATTTT
cdr3_aa: CSARDQYTDTQYF

j_call: TRBJ2-7
clone_size: -
d_call: -
v_call: TRBV15
cdr3_nt: TGTGCCACCAGCAGAGATACCGGGGCCGTCCGCGAGCAGTACTTC
cdr3_aa: CATSRDTGAVREQYF

j_call: TRBJ1-3
clone_size: -
d_call: -
v_call: TRBV20-1
cdr3_nt: TGCAGTGCTAGTACGGCCGGGAATCGAAACACCATATATTTT
cdr3_aa: CSASTAGNRNTIYF

j_call: TRBJ1-1
clone_size: many
d_call: -
v_call: TRBV18
cdr3_nt: TGTGCCAGCTCACCACTCGGGGTAAACACTGAAGCTTTCTTT
cdr3_aa: CASSPLGVNTEAFF

j_call: TRBJ2-5
clone_size: many
d_call: TRBD2
v_call: TRBV18
cdr3_nt: TGTGCCAGCTCACCACGGGAGCTAGCGGAGCAAGAGACCCAGTACTTC
cdr3_aa: CASSPRELAEQETQYF

j_call: TRBJ2-3
clone_size: -
d_call: -
v_call: TRBV27
cdr3_nt: TGTGCCAGCAGTCCCCCGTCGTATAACACAGATACGCAGTATTTT
cdr3_aa: CASSPPSYNTDTQYF

j_call: TRBJ2-4
clone_size: once
d_call: TRBD2
v_call: TRBV4-3
cdr3_nt: TGCGCCAGCAGCCAAGATCATTTGCTAGCGGGAGGCTTAGCCAAAAACATTCAGTACTTC
cdr3_aa: CASSQDHLLAGGLAKNIQYF

j_call: TRBJ1-1
clone_size: many
d_call: TRBD1
v_call: TRBV6-1
cdr3_nt: TGTGCCAGCACTCAGAGGGGGCTCCGGACTGAAGCTTTCTTT
cdr3_aa: CASTQRGLRTEAFF

j_call: TRBJ1-5
clone_size: few
d_call: -
v_call: TRBV5-1
cdr3_nt: TGCGCCAGCAGCCCCGAGGGGACCCAGCCCCAGCATTTT
cdr3_aa: CASSPEGTQPQHF